This TCR beta chain was obtained from a study of cytomegalovirus exposure and HLA in healthy donors. The overall study: In a later analysis, it was reported that the 110 or so validation repertoires had been produced on the same platform as the 700 or so repertoires belonging to the first cohort.

Germline CDR1 MNHNS, CDR2 SASEGT. The CDR3 sequence is 13 residues long. The V gene lost 3 bases and the J gene lost 4 bases, with 9 bases spanning the gap. General observations from the study: The finding came from a later analysis; first-cohort TCR clusters tended to co-occur in the 90 to 150 validation repertoires.

This clone was seen once. What it binds is not known. Produced via immunoSEQ multiplex PCR; TCRdb's table is partial and in-frame only. The repertoire holds 250,000 to 300,000 clones, with about 90% as singletons. Sequencing used PBMCs. The TCR originated in a woman aged 18-29 years in good health and CMV-seronegative. V and J are TRBV6-1 and TRBJ1-2; D uncertain. The CDR3 loop reads CASSDQTLYGYTF. The CDR3 DNA sequence: TGTGCCAGCAGTGATCAGACTCTCTATGGCTACACCTTC.